The 10 T cell receptor beta chains below were found in one sample sequenced in a study of PD-1 blockade in classical Hodgkin lymphoma. Every patient had relapsed following autologous stem cell transplantation, and cohorts differed in brentuximab vedotin exposure. Investigators isolated CD4+ T cells from thawed PBMCs through magnetic negative selection. Sequencing was performed with immunoSEQ multiplex PCR; in TCRdb, only in-frame clones are kept and a portion is missing. The sample lists about 12,000 clones; roughly three quarters were seen once. The sample in question was CD4+ T cells from blood, obtained at baseline. The receptor set was obtained from a human donor with classical Hodgkin lymphoma.

This chain joins TRBV4-1 and TRBJ2-5; weak D call: TRBD2 (5 bases). Trimming shortened V by 4 bases and J by 0 bases, and 21 bases separated the two germline ends. There are 18 residues in the CDR3. From germline, CDR1 is MGHRA and CDR2 YSYEKL. CDR3 in DNA: TGCGCCAGCAGCCCAACCTTCGGTCCTCGCGGGCACCAAGAGACCCAGTACTTC. Translating gives CASSPTFGPRGHQETQYF.

The rearrangement joins TRBV7-2 to TRBJ1-5; D gene ambiguous. Germline CDR1 is SGHTA and CDR2 is FQGNSA. The ends were cut back, 3 bases at V and 5 bases at J, with 8 bases in the middle. This CDR3 has 13 amino acids. In DNA, the CDR3 is TGTGCCAGCAGCTTCGGTCGAGATCAGCCCCAGCATTTT. Translation gives CASSFGRDQPQHF.

The V gene is TRBV7-9, the J gene TRBJ2-5; TRBD2 aligns across 7 bases. The CDR3 extends over 14 amino acids. V shed 4 bases and J 1 base; nucleotides not matched to a gene: 3. Germline V gene data show CDR1 as SEHNR and CDR2 as FQNEAQ (reference sequence). For the CDR3, the DNA is TGTGCCAGCAGCTACCGGGGGGTCCAAGAGACCCAGTACTTC. This codes for CASSYRGVQETQYF.

The chain recombines TRBV4-2 with TRBJ2-4, with 8 bases identical to TRBD1. In germline, CDR1 is LGHNA, CDR2 YNFKEQ. This CDR3 spans 18 amino acids. J was trimmed by 8 bases and V by 1 base; bases with no gene match: 16. This CDR3 reads CASSQANYDLATGDIQYF. CDR3 sequence (DNA): TGTGCCAGCAGCCAAGCTAACTATGATCTAGCGACAGGGGACATTCAGTACTTC.

The V and J genes are TRBV10-3 and TRBJ2-2; 7 bases line up with TRBD1. Germline assignment: CDR1 ENHRY and CDR2 SYGVKD. CDR3 size: 15 residues. V was pared by 5 bases and J by 1 base, with 4 bases of the junction left unmatched. DNA of the CDR3: TGTGCCATCAGTTCCGGGACAGTGAACACCGGGGAGCTGTTTTTT. It is translated as CAISSGTVNTGELFF.

The chain carries TRBV11-3 and TRBJ1-4; no clear D. Germline CDR1 is SGHNT and CDR2 is YENEEA. V was clipped by 4 bases and J by 8 bases, with 11 bases between them. The CDR3 has 13 amino acids. The chain's CDR3 is CASSSGEWEKLFF. CDR3 DNA: TGTGCCAGCAGCTCCGGAGAGTGGGAAAAACTGTTTTTT.

The gene calls are TRBV7-2 and TRBJ1-3; 10 positions match TRBD1. Trimming removed 6 bases from V and 4 bases from J; junction bases left unmatched: 6. The CDR3 length is 15 residues. CDR1 is SGHTA and CDR2 is FQGNSA in the germline V gene. The CDR3 DNA reads as TGTGCCAGCAGTCTGGACAGGGGGGGAGGAAACACCATATATTTT. It yields the protein CASSLDRGGGNTIYF. Variable domain in full (rest from reference TRBV7-2 and TRBJ1-3): GAGVSQSPSNKVTEKGKDVELRCDPISGHTALYWYRQSLGQGLEFLIYFQGNSAPDKSGLPSDRFSAERTGGSVSTLTIQRTQQEDSAVYLCASSLDRGGGNTIYFGEGSWLTVV.

This chain connects TRBV6-5 to TRBJ2-5; D not resolved. The CDR3 is made up of 11 amino acids. V lost 3 bases and J 5 bases, leaving 4 bases between the germline ends. CDR1 and CDR2 (germline): MNHEY, SVGAGI. The CDR3 region is CASSYRETQYF. The CDR3 DNA reads TGTGCCAGCAGTTATAGGGAGACCCAGTACTTC.

The chain couples TRBV29-1 to TRBJ2-2, with D perhaps matching TRBD2 (6 bases). Looked up from germline, CDR1 is SQVTM and CDR2 is ANQGSEA. The V end lost 7 bases, the J end lost 0 bases, and 12 bases lay between the germline ends. This CDR3 region has 14 residues. CDR3 residues: CSAGVASNTGELFF. The CDR3 DNA is TGCAGCGCGGGGGTAGCTTCGAACACCGGGGAGCTGTTTTTT.

This clone was seen just once. This rearrangement joins TRBV28 to TRBJ2-4, with no clear D. CDR1 MDHEN and CDR2 SYDVKM come from the germline V gene. CDR3 size: 15 residues. The V end lost 5 bases, the J end lost 8 bases, and 19 bases lay between the germline ends. This chain's CDR3 is CASSADLLFGYIQYF. The DNA of the CDR3 is TGTGCCAGCAGTGCCGATCTCCTGTTCGGGTACATTCAGTACTTC.